This T cell receptor (beta chain) derives from a study of Ad26.COV2.S vaccination and SARS-CoV-2 variants. In germline, CDR1 is SEHNR, CDR2 FQNEAQ (reference sequence). The V gene end was trimmed by 5 bases and the J gene end by 5 bases; junction bases not matched to a gene: 9. The CDR3 is 15 amino acids. Profiled with immunoSEQ multiplex PCR; TCRdb holds only in-frame clones, not every one. Counted here are hundreds of thousands of clones, around 92% occurring once; the ten biggest clones make up around 4%. The gene calls are TRBV7-9 and TRBJ1-1; 9 nucleotides agree with TRBD1. The sample in question was peripheral blood, obtained after recovery from COVID-19. This TCR was recovered from a human donor who had recovered from COVID-19. This chain's CDR3 is CASSRTGQGETEAFF. CDR3 nucleotides: TGTGCCAGCAGCCGAACGGGACAGGGAGAGACTGAAGCTTTCTTT.